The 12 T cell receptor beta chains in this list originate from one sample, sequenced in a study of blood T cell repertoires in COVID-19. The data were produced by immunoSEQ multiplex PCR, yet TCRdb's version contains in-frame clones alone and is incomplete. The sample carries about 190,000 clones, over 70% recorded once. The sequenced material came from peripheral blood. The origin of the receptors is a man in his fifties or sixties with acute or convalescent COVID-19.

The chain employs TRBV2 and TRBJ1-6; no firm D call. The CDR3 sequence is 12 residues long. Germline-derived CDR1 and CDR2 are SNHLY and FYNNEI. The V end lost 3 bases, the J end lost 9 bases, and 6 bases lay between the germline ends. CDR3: CASSDRVSPLHF. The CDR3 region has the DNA TGTGCCAGCAGTGATCGGGTTTCACCCCTCCACTTT. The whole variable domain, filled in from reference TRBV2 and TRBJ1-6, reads EPEVTQTPSHQVTQMGQEVILRCVPISNHLYFYWYRQILGQKVEFLVSFYNNEISEKSEIFDDQFSVERPDGSNFTLKIRSTKLEDSAMYFCASSDRVSPLHFGNGTRLTVT.

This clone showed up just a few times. CDR3 protein: CASSLVSSRGNIQYF. The CDR3 region has the DNA TGTGCCAGCAGCTTAGTGAGTAGCCGGGGAAACATTCAGTACTTC. The chain is built from TRBV5-6 and TRBJ2-4; D possibly corresponds to TRBD2 (5 bases). V lost 2 bases and J lost 6, with 15 bases in between. The CDR3 length is 15 residues. Germline CDR1 and CDR2: SGHDT and YYEEEE. Complete variable domain (other parts from reference TRBV5-6 and TRBJ2-4): DAGVTQSPTHLIKTRGQQVTLRCSPKSGHDTVSWYQQALGQGPQFIFQYYEEEERQRGNFPDRFSGHQFPNYSSELNVNALLLGDSALYLCASSLVSSRGNIQYFGAGTRLSVL.

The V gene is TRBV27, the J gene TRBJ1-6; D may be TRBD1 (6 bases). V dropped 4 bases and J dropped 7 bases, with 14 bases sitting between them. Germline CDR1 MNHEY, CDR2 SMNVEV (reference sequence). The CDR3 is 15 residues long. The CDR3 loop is CASSSSGALNSPLHF. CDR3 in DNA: TGTGCCAGCAGTTCCTCAGGGGCCCTAAATTCACCCCTCCACTTT.

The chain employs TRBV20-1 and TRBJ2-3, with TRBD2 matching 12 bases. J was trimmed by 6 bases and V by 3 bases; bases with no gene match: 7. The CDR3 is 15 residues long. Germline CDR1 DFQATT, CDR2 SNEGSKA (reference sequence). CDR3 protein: CSASPSGGALDTQYF. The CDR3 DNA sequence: TGCAGTGCTAGTCCTAGCGGGGGGGCCCTGGATACGCAGTATTTT.

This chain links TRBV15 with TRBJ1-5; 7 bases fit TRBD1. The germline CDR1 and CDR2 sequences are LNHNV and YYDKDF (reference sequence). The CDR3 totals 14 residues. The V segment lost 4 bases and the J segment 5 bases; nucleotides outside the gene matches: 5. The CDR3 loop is CATSTRTGDQPQHF. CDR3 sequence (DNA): TGTGCCACCAGCACGCGGACAGGCGATCAGCCCCAGCATTTT.

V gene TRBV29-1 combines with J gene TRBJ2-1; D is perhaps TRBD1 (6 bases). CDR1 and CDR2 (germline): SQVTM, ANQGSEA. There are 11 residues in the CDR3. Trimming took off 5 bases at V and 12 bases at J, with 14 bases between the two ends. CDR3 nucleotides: TGCAGCGTTAGTCAGGGGTCGTGGCAGTTCTTC. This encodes CSVSQGSWQFF.

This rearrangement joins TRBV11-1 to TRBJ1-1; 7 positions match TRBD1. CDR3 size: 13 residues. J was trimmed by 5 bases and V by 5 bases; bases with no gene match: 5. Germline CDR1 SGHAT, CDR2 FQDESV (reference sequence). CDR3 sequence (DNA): TGTGCCAGCAGCCCGGACAGGCTTACTGAAGCTTTCTTT. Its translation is CASSPDRLTEAFF. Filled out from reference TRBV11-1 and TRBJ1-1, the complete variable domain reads EAEVAQSPRYKITEKSQAVAFWCDPISGHATLYWYRQILGQGPELLVQFQDESVVDDSQLPKDRFSAERLKGVDSTLKIQPAELGDSAMYLCASSPDRLTEAFFGQGTRLTVV.

CDR3 in DNA: TGTGCCAGCAGCTTAGGAACGGACTGGGAGCAGTACTTC. Its protein product is CASSLGTDWEQYF. The chain employs TRBV13 and TRBJ2-7, with D maybe TRBD2 (5 bases). The CDR3 contains 13 residues. V lost 0 bases and J 7 bases, leaving 10 bases between the germline ends. Germline lookup yields CDR1 PRHDT and CDR2 FYEKMQ (reference sequence).

CDR3 region: CASSYVVGGNYEQYF. In DNA, the CDR3 is TGTGCCAGCAGTTACGTGGTGGGAGGTAACTACGAGCAGTACTTC. V and J are TRBV6-5 and TRBJ2-7; maybe TRBD2 (6 bases). Germline V gives CDR1 MNHEY, CDR2 SVGAGI. Trimming cost V 2 bases and J 3 bases, with 14 bases left between them. The CDR3 sequence is 15 residues long.

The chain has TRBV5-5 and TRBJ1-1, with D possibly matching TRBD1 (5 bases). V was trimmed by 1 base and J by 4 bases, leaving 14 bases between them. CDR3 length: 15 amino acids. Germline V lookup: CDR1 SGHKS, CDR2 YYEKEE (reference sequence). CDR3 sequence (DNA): TGTGCCAGCAGCTTGAGCGCCAGGGACTCCACTGAAGCTTTCTTT. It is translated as CASSLSARDSTEAFF.

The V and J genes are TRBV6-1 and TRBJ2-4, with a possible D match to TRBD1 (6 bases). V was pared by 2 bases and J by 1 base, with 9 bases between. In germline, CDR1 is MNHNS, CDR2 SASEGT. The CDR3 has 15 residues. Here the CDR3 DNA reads TGTGCCAGCAGTGAAAACGACAGGGCCAAAAACATTCAGTACTTC. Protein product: CASSENDRAKNIQYF.

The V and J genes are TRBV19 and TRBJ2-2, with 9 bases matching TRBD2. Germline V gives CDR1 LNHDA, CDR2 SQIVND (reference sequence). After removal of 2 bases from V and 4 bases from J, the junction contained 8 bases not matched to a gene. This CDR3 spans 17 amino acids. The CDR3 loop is CASSIRTSVLLTGELFF. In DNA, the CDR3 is TGTGCCAGTAGTATAAGGACTAGCGTTCTCCTCACCGGGGAGCTGTTTTTT.